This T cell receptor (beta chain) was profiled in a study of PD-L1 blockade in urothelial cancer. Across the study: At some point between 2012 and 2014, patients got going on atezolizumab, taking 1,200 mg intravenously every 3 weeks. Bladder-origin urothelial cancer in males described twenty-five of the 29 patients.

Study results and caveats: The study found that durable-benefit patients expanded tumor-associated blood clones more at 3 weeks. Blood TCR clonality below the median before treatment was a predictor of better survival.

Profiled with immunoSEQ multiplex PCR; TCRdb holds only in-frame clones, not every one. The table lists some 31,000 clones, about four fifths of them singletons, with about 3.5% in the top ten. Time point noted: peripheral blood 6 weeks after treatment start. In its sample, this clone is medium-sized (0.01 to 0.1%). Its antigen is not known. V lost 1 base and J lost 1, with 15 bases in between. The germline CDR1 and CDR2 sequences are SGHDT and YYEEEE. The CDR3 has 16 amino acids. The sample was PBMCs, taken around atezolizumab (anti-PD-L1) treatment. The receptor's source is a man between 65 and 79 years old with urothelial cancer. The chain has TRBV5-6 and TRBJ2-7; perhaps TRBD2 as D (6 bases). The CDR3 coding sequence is TGTGCCAGCAGCTTGCGGAGGGGAAGGGGATCCTACGAGCAGTACTTC. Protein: CASSLRRGRGSYEQYF.